A single sample gave rise to the 8 T cell receptor beta chains below, sequenced in a study of response to subunit inactivated influenza vaccine. TCRdb redid the calling of the RT-PCR reads with MiXCR, one entry per CDR3 protein. The sample comprises about 620,000 distinct CDR3 sequences, about 11% of which are singletons, and 11% rests with the top ten. This sample also appeared in a second study, on T cells expressing NK-cell markers. That source reports: Synthesis of TCR beta cDNA relied on 5'RACE template switching carrying UMIs.

The sample here was PBMCs from blood, taken on the day of vaccination. The receptor source for this set is a man aged 50 or older who received an inactivated influenza vaccine.

The chain employs TRBV18 and TRBJ1-5; D is unresolved. The CDR3 sequence is 15 residues long. With 2 bases removed from V and 2 bases from J, the gap between germline ends came to 10 bases. Per the germline V gene, CDR1 is KGHSH and CDR2 is LQKENI. The CDR3: CASSPGSNRNQPQHF. In DNA, the CDR3 is TGTGCCAGCTCACCAGGGTCCAACCGCAATCAGCCCCAGCATTTT.

This clonotype has a handful of counts. The rearrangement uses TRBV3-1 and TRBJ2-7, with D possibly TRBD2 on 5 matching bases. The CDR3 has 14 residues. Trimming took off 6 bases at V and 1 base at J, with 13 bases between the two ends. Germline loops: CDR1 LGHDT, CDR2 YNNKEL (reference sequence). The CDR3 reads CASSPDSRSYEQYF. For the CDR3, the DNA is TGTGCCAGCAGTCCGGACTCCCGATCCTACGAGCAGTACTTC.

This clonotype was seen only a few times. This rearrangement joins TRBV5-1 to TRBJ1-1; weak D call: TRBD1 (5 bases). Germline V gene lookup returns CDR1 SGHRS and CDR2 YFSETQ. Trimming removed 1 base from V and 7 bases from J, with 17 bases in between. The CDR3 sequence is 15 residues long. The CDR3 DNA is TGCGCCAGCAGCTTGATCGGGGCCGAAGCTTTTGAAGCTTTCTTT. This encodes CASSLIGAEAFEAFF. Full variable domain (missing parts from reference TRBV5-1 and TRBJ1-1): KAGVTQTPRYLIKTRGQQVTLSCSPISGHRSVSWYQQTPGQGLQFLFEYFSETQRNKGNFPGRFSGRQFSNSRSEMNVSTLELGDSALYLCASSLIGAEAFEAFFGQGTRLTVV.

Only one count was recorded for this clonotype. This chain links TRBV9 with TRBJ2-1, with TRBD2 matching 12 bases. This CDR3 has 16 residues. Germline lookup yields CDR1 SGDLS and CDR2 YYNGEE. With V trimmed by 0 bases and J by 7 bases, 5 bases remained unmatched. Here the CDR3 DNA reads TGTGCCAGCAGCGTAGAGGGACTAGCGGGCCCGAATGAGCAGTTCTTC. Encoded protein: CASSVEGLAGPNEQFF.

This clonotype was recorded many times. V usage is TRBV29-1 and J usage is TRBJ2-1, with no clear D. The V gene lost 4 bases and the J gene lost 8 bases, with 9 bases spanning the gap. The CDR3 length is 11 residues. Looked up from germline, CDR1 is SQVTM and CDR2 is ANQGSEA. The CDR3 DNA reads TGCAGCGTTGGTTTATCGGATGAGCAGTTCTTC. As protein: CSVGLSDEQFF.

Ten or more counts support this clonotype. This rearrangement joins TRBV14 to TRBJ2-2; D is ambiguous. Per germline, CDR1 SGHDN and CDR2 FVKESK. The CDR3 runs 16 residues. Between the trimmed V and J ends, which lost 4 bases and 3 bases, there was a span of 15 bases. The CDR3 DNA is TGTGCCAGCAGCCCACGACCCGGCGTCCACACCGGGGAGCTGTTTTTT. Translated: CASSPRPGVHTGELFF.

Many counts were recorded for this clonotype. The V gene is TRBV7-9, the J gene TRBJ1-2; 7 bases map to TRBD1. Germline V lookup: CDR1 SEHNR, CDR2 FQNEAQ (reference sequence). J was trimmed by 5 bases and V by 4 bases; bases with no gene match: 4. CDR3 length: 13 amino acids. As DNA, the CDR3 is TGTGCCAGCAGCTCGGGACAGTTTTATGGCTACACCTTC. This sequence encodes CASSSGQFYGYTF.

In this sample, this clonotype turned up many times. The chain joins TRBV11-2 to TRBJ2-5; D is unclear. Germline V lookup: CDR1 SGHAT, CDR2 FQNNGV. CDR3 length: 14 amino acids. Trimming removed 1 base from V and 4 bases from J, with 10 bases in between. The CDR3 protein is CASSLGQVRETQYF. In nucleotides, the CDR3 is TGTGCCAGCAGCTTAGGGCAAGTTAGAGAGACCCAGTACTTC.